This T cell receptor (beta chain) came from a study of post-analysis software for immune sequencing data. Study summary: Both relapsing-remitting and secondary progressive multiple sclerosis featured among the disease courses, as did progressive-relapsing multiple sclerosis. Overall study results and limits: A handful of TRBV segments occurring more often in patients than controls included TRBV5-6, TRBV5-1 and TRBV20-1.

Germline loops: CDR1 LNHNV, CDR2 YYDKDF (reference sequence). This CDR3 region has 14 residues. V lost 0 bases and J lost 7, with 10 bases in between. Sequencing libraries made from TCR beta cDNA carried unique molecular identifiers. TCRdb processed the PCR reads anew with MiXCR; each CDR3 protein has one entry. The sample lists about 540,000 distinct CDR3 sequences, around 31% occurring once. Remarks on this clonotype: No antigen is known for it.

The clonotype comes from a girl aged 2-17 years with multiple sclerosis. The genes are TRBV15 and TRBJ1-5, with D unclear. The material sequenced was blood. The chain's CDR3 is CATSRDSVVQPQHF. The DNA of the CDR3 is TGTGCCACCAGCAGAGATAGCGTTGTCCAGCCCCAGCATTTT. Full variable domain (outside the CDR3, taken from reference TRBV15 and TRBJ1-5): DAMVIQNPRYQVTQFGKPVTLSCSQTLNHNVMYWYQQKSSQAPKLLFHYYDKDFNNEADTPDNFQSRRPNTSFCFLDIRSPGLGDTAMYLCATSRDSVVQPQHFGDGTRLSIL.